This T cell receptor (beta chain) appears in the sequencing data of a study of CD8 T cells in ankylosing spondylitis (dated by TCRdb to 2015 to 2018). For context, the study as a whole: To find TCR variants linked to disease, the study profiled T cell receptor beta repertoires in ankylosing spondylitis patients and healthy donors. The full study cohort was made up of 25 ankylosing spondylitis patients and more than 90 healthy donors. Peripheral blood samples were taken, and synovial fluid was additionally collected from ankylosing spondylitis patients. Study-level results and caveats: Blood from ankylosing spondylitis patients appeared to be characterized by a TCR beta motif composed of eight highly homologous amino acid variants. Some TCR beta motif variants had previously been reported in synovial fluid and blood of reactive arthritis patients, which suggested common disease-initiation mechanisms. According to the report, matched synovial fluid samples from ankylosing spondylitis patients were significantly enriched for the disease-linked clones. The disease-linked clones had a CD8+ phenotype and were found at relatively low frequencies in peripheral blood.

V is cut by 7 bases and J by 0 bases, and the space between the germline ends is 12 bases. The germline V gene supplies CDR1 SQVTM and CDR2 ANQGSEA. Counted from cysteine to phenylalanine, this CDR3 has 14 amino acids. The DNA shown is the 42-base CDR3, in frame from base 1. Sequencing instrument: Illumina HiSeq 2500. TCR beta libraries were prepared by quantitative 5'-RACE with molecular barcodes. From the authors' description of their analysis: Disease-linked TCR variants were identified with a new computational method built on a probabilistic model of VDJ rearrangement. TCRdb handled the public reads itself, with Q25 trimming in fastp and clone calling in MiXCR, and kept productive beta chains. Entries that share a CDR3 protein sequence are merged under the most common genes and DNA. Clone size and V and J calls follow TCRdb, not the original study. Within this sample are 500,000 or so distinct CDR3 sequences, with under 5.5% of them counted one time only. The ten biggest clones cover around 3.5% of the sample.

To note about this clonotype: The specificity of this receptor is unknown. No base quality information exists; no much larger clone differs at one position.

This receptor was obtained from a male donor with ankylosing spondylitis. The chain joins TRBV29-1 to TRBJ2-2, and perhaps TRBD1 as D gene, on 6 matching bases. The source material was blood, either unsorted or a sorted T cell fraction (not recorded which). The DNA is as follows: TGCAGCGGAACAGGGCTTTCGAACACCGGGGAGCTGTTTTTT. Translated, it gives CSGTGLSNTGELFF.